This T cell receptor (beta chain) was found in a study of beta chain features in type 1 diabetes. Study-wide background: Researchers looked at about 110 million sorted cells across all samples. General study results and limits: VDJ junctions from patients with type 1 diabetes contained fewer insertions and more deletions. Possible PCR preference for shorter templates applied equally to patients and controls.

Sequencing targeted expressed TCRB transcripts, as all isolated RNA had been reverse transcribed. The protocol was immunoSEQ multiplex PCR, while the TCRdb copy is restricted to in-frame clones and leaves out a portion. Found here are about 360,000 clones, roughly 12% of them singletons; the top ten hold roughly 0.015%. This clone was picked up a small number of times. Antigen specificity is unknown. V was pared by 6 bases and J by 9 bases, with 18 bases between. From germline, CDR1 is MDHEN and CDR2 SYDVKM. This CDR3 contains 14 residues. One heparinised draw, averaging about 116 mL, was taken per donor.

The sequenced sample consisted of naive CD4+ T cells from blood. The rearrangement uses TRBV28 and TRBJ2-1; D might be TRBD2 (6 bases). The sequence was obtained from a young man in good health. CDR3 protein: CASRLGGGGGEQFF. For the CDR3, the DNA is TGTGCCAGCAGATTGGGTGGTGGGGGAGGTGAGCAGTTCTTC.